This T cell receptor beta chain was sequenced during a study of blood T cell repertoires in COVID-19. Only in-frame clones appear in the TCRdb table, and some are missing; sequencing was by immunoSEQ multiplex PCR. Among about 520,000 clones listed, approximately 83% were seen once. This clone was detected only once. This CDR3 contains 16 residues. Deletions cut 5 bases from V and 1 base from J, with 16 bases between. Germline V CDR1 and CDR2: SEHNR, FQNEAQ (reference sequence). The J gene is TRBJ2-3, the V gene TRBV7-9, with D uncertain. The TCR sequence derives from a human donor in a cohort sampled during active COVID-19. Sequenced input: peripheral blood. For the CDR3, the DNA is TGTGCCAGCAGCGCCAGACTTCCGGGTGGCACAGATACGCAGTATTTT. Protein sequence: CASSARLPGGTDTQYF.